These T cell receptor beta chains were read from a single sample in a study of shared clonotypes between healthy human individuals. Generated by immunoSEQ multiplex PCR, the TCRdb table keeps only in-frame clones and is missing some. The sample lists around 2.1 million clones, around 95% occurring once. What was sequenced was naive CD4+ T cells sorted from blood. Every receptor here comes from a man between 18 and 29 years old in good health. CDR3s include the opening cysteine and the closing phenylalanine or tryptophan. Each record gives: J gene, CDR3 length, clone size, D gene, V gene, CDR3 protein, CDR3 DNA. A D gene is named only where the DNA matches it firmly. Part of the rows lack a size; the others show once, few, many or a class for expanded clones.

J gene: TRBJ2-2
CDR3 length: 14
clone size: -
D gene: -
V gene: TRBV5-4
CDR3 protein: CASSFEGITGELFF
CDR3 DNA: TGTGCCAGCAGCTTTGAAGGGATCACCGGGGAGCTGTTTTTT

J gene: TRBJ2-1
CDR3 length: 15
clone size: -
D gene: TRBD1
V gene: TRBV9
CDR3 protein: CASSATGTGSNEQFF
CDR3 DNA: TGTGCCAGCAGCGCGACCGGGACAGGGTCCAATGAGCAGTTCTTC

J gene: TRBJ1-1
CDR3 length: 15
clone size: once
D gene: TRBD1
V gene: TRBV28
CDR3 protein: CASTHRDRGRPEAFF
CDR3 DNA: TGTGCCAGCACCCACCGGGACAGGGGGCGTCCTGAAGCTTTCTTT

J gene: TRBJ2-1
CDR3 length: 14
clone size: -
D gene: TRBD2
V gene: TRBV6-5
CDR3 protein: CASREGPIFNEQFF
CDR3 DNA: TGTGCCAGCCGGGAGGGACCGATCTTTAATGAGCAGTTCTTC

J gene: TRBJ2-2
CDR3 length: 18
clone size: -
D gene: TRBD2
V gene: TRBV5-1
CDR3 protein: CASSTIPSGGPGTGELFF
CDR3 DNA: TGCGCCAGCAGCACGATCCCTAGCGGGGGCCCGGGAACCGGGGAGCTGTTTTTT

J gene: TRBJ1-6
CDR3 length: 15
clone size: -
D gene: TRBD1
V gene: TRBV5-1
CDR3 protein: CASSLGGQVNSPLHF
CDR3 DNA: TGCGCCAGCAGCTTGGGGGGACAGGTTAATTCACCCCTCCACTTT

J gene: TRBJ2-5
CDR3 length: 17
clone size: -
D gene: TRBD2
V gene: TRBV2
CDR3 protein: CASSEGTSGRAQETQYF
CDR3 DNA: TGTGCCAGCAGTGAAGGGACTAGCGGGAGGGCTCAAGAGACCCAGTACTTC

J gene: TRBJ2-1
CDR3 length: 12
clone size: -
D gene: TRBD2
V gene: TRBV30
CDR3 protein: CAWSVVGGEQFF
CDR3 DNA: TGTGCCTGGAGTGTAGTCGGGGGGGAGCAGTTCTTC

J gene: TRBJ2-7
CDR3 length: 13
clone size: -
D gene: TRBD1
V gene: TRBV18
CDR3 protein: CASSDTGAREQYF
CDR3 DNA: TGTGCCAGCTCAGACACAGGGGCTAGGGAGCAGTACTTC

J gene: TRBJ1-1
CDR3 length: 14
clone size: -
D gene: -
V gene: TRBV5-1
CDR3 protein: CASSLASGNTEAFF
CDR3 DNA: TGCGCCAGCAGCTTGGCCTCGGGGAACACTGAAGCTTTCTTT

J gene: TRBJ2-4
CDR3 length: 15
clone size: -
D gene: -
V gene: TRBV30
CDR3 protein: CAWSVTTLAKNIQYF
CDR3 DNA: TGTGCCTGGAGTGTAACTACTCTAGCCAAAAACATTCAGTACTTC

J gene: TRBJ1-2
CDR3 length: 14
clone size: -
D gene: -
V gene: TRBV18
CDR3 protein: CASSPGRNNYGYTF
CDR3 DNA: TGTGCCAGCTCACCAGGCCGGAATAACTATGGCTACACCTTC

J gene: TRBJ2-5
CDR3 length: 14
clone size: -
D gene: -
V gene: TRBV7-7
CDR3 protein: CASSPGTAQETQYF
CDR3 DNA: TGTGCTAGCAGCCCCGGGACGGCGCAAGAGACCCAGTACTTC

J gene: TRBJ2-5
CDR3 length: 18
clone size: -
D gene: TRBD2
V gene: TRBV2
CDR3 protein: CASNARTSGSQLPETQYF
CDR3 DNA: TGTGCCAGCAACGCTAGGACTAGCGGGAGCCAATTACCAGAGACCCAGTACTTC

J gene: TRBJ1-5
CDR3 length: 13
clone size: -
D gene: -
V gene: TRBV6-1
CDR3 protein: CASSEFRDQPQHF
CDR3 DNA: TGTGCCAGCAGTGAATTTCGCGATCAGCCCCAGCATTTT

J gene: TRBJ2-3
CDR3 length: 15
clone size: -
D gene: TRBD2
V gene: TRBV5-1
CDR3 protein: CASSLRGGSSDTQYF
CDR3 DNA: TGCGCCAGCAGCTTGAGGGGAGGGTCATCGGATACGCAGTATTTT

J gene: TRBJ2-5
CDR3 length: 12
clone size: -
D gene: -
V gene: TRBV18
CDR3 protein: CASSPAAPTQYF
CDR3 DNA: TGTGCCAGCTCACCTGCCGCGCCGACCCAGTACTTC